This TCR beta chain came from a study of T cell changes during pregnancy in multiple sclerosis. This CDR3 has 15 amino acids. Trimming took 6 bases from V and 6 from J, leaving 20 bases between them. Germline V lookup: CDR1 SNHLY, CDR2 FYNNEI. Using immunoSEQ multiplex PCR, the repertoire was profiled, and TCRdb retains in-frame clones only, with some absent. There are around 30,000 clones in the sample; about 87% occur only once, and 8.5% to 10% lies in the top ten. The chain links TRBV2 to TRBJ1-2; possible D gene TRBD1, 5 bases. Source: CD8+ T cells from peripheral blood mononuclear cells, taken in the first trimester of pregnancy. This sequence was found in a female donor with multiple sclerosis, enrolled in a pregnancy study. Here the CDR3 DNA reads TGTGCCAGCAGCTCCTCTCCCGGGACTTCGCATGGCTACACCTTC. Its protein is CASSSSPGTSHGYTF.